This T cell receptor beta chain was captured in a study of molecular identifiers for immune sequencing clone quantification. Libraries of naive CD8 cells were prepared from around 20,000 to 990,000 sorted cells using 10%, 30% or 50% RNA. As previously described, bulk TCR libraries were made using listed TCR primers. Each CDR3 protein is one row after TCRdb ran MiXCR on the PCR reads. The table has hundreds of thousands of distinct CDR3 sequences, around 25% seen once. This clonotype was detected ten times or more. Its target is not known. Study-level findings and limits: Reportedly, one cell's Jurkat TCR RNA was detected within 1,100,000 naive CD8 cells.

The sequenced sample was naive CD8+ T cells from blood, with Jurkat cell RNA spiked in. This sample's subset: FACS-sorted CD8+CD4-CCR7+CD45RA+ naive T cells. The sequence was obtained from a human donor in good health. Some libraries in this study had Jurkat cell RNA spiked in.

The CDR3 sequence: CASSLGHPNYEQYF. CDR3 coding DNA: TGCGCCAGCAGCTTGGGTCACCCGAACTACGAGCAGTACTTC. The V gene is TRBV5-1, the J gene TRBJ2-7, with D unresolved. CDR1 and CDR2 (germline): SGHRS, YFSETQ. The CDR3 is made up of 14 amino acids. V was pared by 0 bases and J by 3 bases, with 10 bases between.